These 11 T cell receptor beta chains originate from one sample sequenced in a study of T cell responses to AZD1222 COVID-19 vaccine. TCRdb's table, derived via immunoSEQ multiplex PCR, lists solely in-frame clones and lacks some. The sample shows about 260,000 clones, approximately 95% of them seen only once. The material was peripheral blood, obtained on day 0 of AZD1222 vaccination. The receptors originated from an adult in good health.

The genes are TRBV20-1 and TRBJ2-3; D not certain. CDR1 DFQATT and CDR2 SNEGSKA come from the germline V gene (reference sequence). The CDR3 has 11 residues. Trimming pared 4 bases from V and 6 bases from J, leaving 8 bases between. CDR3 sequence reads: CSAKPHDTQYF. As DNA, the CDR3 is TGCAGTGCTAAGCCTCACGATACGCAGTATTTT.

The chain employs TRBV2 and TRBJ2-1; D gene unclear. The CDR3 has 13 residues. V was trimmed by 3 bases and J by 9 bases, leaving 12 bases between them. Germline-derived CDR1 and CDR2 are SNHLY and FYNNEI. CDR3 sequence: CASSDLDDTEQFF. In DNA form, the CDR3 reads TGTGCCAGCAGTGATCTAGATGACACTGAGCAGTTCTTC.

The chain has TRBV5-6 and TRBJ1-1; a possible D gene is TRBD1 (5 bases). Germline CDR1 is SGHDT and CDR2 is YYEEEE. The CDR3 sequence is 15 residues long. V was trimmed by 2 bases and J by 4 bases, leaving 15 bases between them. The CDR3: CASSFPGEGSTEAFF. The CDR3 region has the DNA TGTGCCAGCAGCTTCCCGGGGGAGGGCAGCACTGAAGCTTTCTTT.

The chain employs TRBV4-1 and TRBJ1-6; 9 bases agree with TRBD1. The V segment lost 1 base and the J segment 4 bases; nucleotides outside the gene matches: 2. The CDR3 is made up of 16 amino acids. CDR1 is MGHRA and CDR2 is YSYEKL in the germline V gene. As DNA, the CDR3 is TGCGCCAGCAGCCAAGGGGGGACAGGGTATAATTCACCCCTCCACTTT. This translates into CASSQGGTGYNSPLHF.

This chain links TRBV2 with TRBJ1-5; perhaps TRBD1 as D (5 bases). The CDR3 spans 13 residues. The germline V and J ends were trimmed by 8 bases and 4 bases, with 12 bases remaining between them. Germline assignment: CDR1 SNHLY and CDR2 FYNNEI. The CDR3 sequence: CASERGPNQPQHF. The CDR3, as DNA: TGTGCCAGCGAGAGGGGACCGAATCAGCCCCAGCATTTT.

V and J are TRBV9 and TRBJ2-3; TRBD2 aligns across 9 bases. The V segment lost 4 bases and the J segment 0 bases; nucleotides outside the gene matches: 18. The CDR3 loop spans 20 amino acids. The germline CDR1 and CDR2 sequences are SGDLS and YYNGEE. The CDR3 coding sequence is TGTGCCAGCAGCCGGACTGCGCGGGAGGGGCTAGCAATCAGCACAGATACGCAGTATTTT. Its translation is CASSRTAREGLAISTDTQYF. The full variable domain, in which reference TRBV9 and TRBJ2-3 provide the parts outside the CDR3, is DSGVTQTPKHLITATGQRVTLRCSPRSGDLSVYWYQQSLDQGLQFLIQYYNGEERAKGNILERFSAQQFPDLHSELNLSSLELGDSALYFCASSRTAREGLAISTDTQYFGPGTRLTVL.

The V gene is TRBV24-1, the J gene TRBJ2-1; TRBD2 matches 8 bases. V shed 9 bases, J shed 1 base, and the junction held 1 base outside the gene matches. The CDR3 runs to 13 residues. The germline V gene has CDR1 KGHDR and CDR2 SFDVKD. The chain's CDR3 is CATRGGSYNEQFF. DNA of the CDR3: TGTGCCACCCGGGGGGGTTCCTACAATGAGCAGTTCTTC.

The chain couples TRBV2 to TRBJ2-7, with TRBD1 as a possible D gene (6 bases). The germline CDR1 and CDR2 sequences are SNHLY and FYNNEI. Trimming left V 5 bases short and J 6 bases short, with 8 bases between. The CDR3 is 11 residues long. The CDR3 nucleotides read TGTGCCAGCAGTTCAGGGGCCGAGCAGTACTTC. This encodes CASSSGAEQYF.

The chain carries TRBV19 and TRBJ1-6; D remains unclear. Germline CDR1 is LNHDA and CDR2 is SQIVND (reference sequence). The CDR3 covers 13 residues. V shed 9 bases and J shed 8 bases, with 14 bases lying between them. Here the CDR3 reads CASRRAADSPLHF. DNA for the CDR3: TGTGCCAGCCGGAGGGCGGCGGATTCACCCCTCCACTTT.

J is TRBJ1-5 and V is TRBV2; possible D gene TRBD1, 5 bases. CDR1 is SNHLY, CDR2 FYNNEI, per germline. The CDR3 extends over 16 amino acids. Trimming pared 4 bases from V and 4 bases from J, leaving 17 bases between. The CDR3 DNA sequence: TGTGCCAGCAGTGGCTTTGGGCCAGGGAATAATCAGCCCCAGCATTTT. Amino acid sequence: CASSGFGPGNNQPQHF.

The chain is built from TRBV6-5 and TRBJ1-6, with D unclear. The CDR3 has 12 amino acids. Germline CDR1 MNHEY, CDR2 SVGAGI. V dropped 3 bases and J dropped 7 bases, with 4 bases sitting between them. The CDR3 DNA follows: TGTGCCAGCAGTTATCCCAATTCACCCCTCCACTTT. Protein sequence: CASSYPNSPLHF.